The following is a TCR beta chain sequence with its context. Its antigen is as yet unknown. This CDR3 region has 16 residues. The germline CDR1 and CDR2 sequences are MNHEY and SVGAGI. J lost 5 bases, V lost 0 bases, and 8 bases had no gene match. Time point of the sample: cycle 4 day 1 (C4D1), after 5 to 7 weeks of nivolumab. All patients relapsed after autologous stem cell transplantation, and brentuximab vedotin exposure varied. Classifying best responses yielded complete response, partial response or progressive disease. The data belong to a study of PD-1 blockade in classical Hodgkin lymphoma. Sequenced by immunoSEQ multiplex PCR; TCRdb stores in-frame clones only, minus some. The sample gives 75,000 to 100,000 clones, just over 90% of which show up once; just under 2% is in the top ten. Study-level results: The study found complete responders had baseline diversity similar to newly diagnosed patients.

The genes are TRBV6-5 and TRBJ1-2; 8 nucleotides agree with TRBD1. The sequence derives from a human donor with classical Hodgkin lymphoma. Here the sequenced sample was peripheral blood mononuclear cells (PBMCs), taken before the fourth cycle of nivolumab. CDR3 amino acids: CASSYSRTGGRYGYTF. CDR3 in DNA: TGTGCCAGCAGTTACTCCCGAACAGGGGGGAGGTATGGCTACACCTTC.